This T cell receptor beta chain was sequenced during a study of CD8 T cells in Susac syndrome. Random hexamers were used to reverse transcribe roughly 0.5 to 1 ug of RNA. TCRdb re-called the immunoSEQ multiplex PCR reads through MiXCR, storing one row per CDR3 protein. Among 250,000 to 350,000 distinct CDR3 sequences listed, about 91% were seen once. This CDR3 spans 15 amino acids. CDR1 SQVTM and CDR2 ANQGSEA come from the germline V gene. V was pared by 7 bases and J by 1 base, with 12 bases of the junction left unmatched. TCR beta sequencing covered blood CD8+ and CD4+ T cells. Negative isolation was applied to CD8+ and CD4+ T cells, and FACS enrichment was applied to TEMRA cells.

This chain joins TRBV29-1 and TRBJ1-1, with 7 positions matching TRBD1. Sequencing was carried out using CD4+ T cells from PBMCs. The origin of this receptor is a human donor with multiple sclerosis. The CDR3 is CSGLTGRTANTEAFF. As DNA, the CDR3 is TGCAGCGGATTGACAGGGCGGACGGCGAACACTGAAGCTTTCTTT. The full variable domain, completed using reference TRBV29-1 and TRBJ1-1, is SAVISQKPSRDICQRGTSLTIQCQVDSQVTMMFWYRQQPGQSLTLIATANQGSEATYESGFVIDKFPISRPNLTFSTLTVSNMSPEDSSIYLCSGLTGRTANTEAFFGQGTRLTVV.